The 9 T cell receptor beta chains reported below all come from one sample, sequenced in a study of blood T cells in healthy people across ages. The authors ran a second PCR of roughly 6 to 12 cycles using a sample-barcoded 5' primer and a J-beta primer mix. TCRdb redid the calling of the 5' RACE reads with MiXCR, one entry per CDR3 protein. The sample includes 700,000 to 950,000 distinct CDR3 sequences, over 45% of them seen just once. The sequenced sample was blood. All receptors come from a young man in good health.

The rearrangement links TRBV20-1 to TRBJ2-1; 7 bases align to TRBD1. Germline V gene sequence: CDR1 DFQATT, CDR2 SNEGSKA (reference sequence). This CDR3 contains 14 residues. V lost 5 bases to trimming and J lost 6 bases; unmatched junction nucleotides: 10. The CDR3 nucleotides are TGCAGTGCTGGCCGGGACAGAGATCCCAATGAGCAGTTCTTC. Its protein is CSAGRDRDPNEQFF.

This chain connects TRBV20-1 to TRBJ2-3; D uncertain. The CDR3 is 16 amino acids. In germline, CDR1 is DFQATT, CDR2 SNEGSKA (reference sequence). V lost 1 base to trimming and J lost 6 bases, with 20 bases between them. In DNA, the CDR3 is TGCAGTGCTAGAGTTTTAGAACTAAACTCTCCCGATACGCAGTATTTT. Amino acids: CSARVLELNSPDTQYF.

This clonotype occurred a few times. V usage is TRBV7-2 and J usage is TRBJ2-1; unclear D gene. The CDR3 consists of 11 residues. The V gene's germline CDR1 is SGHTA and CDR2 FQGNSA. The V gene lost 3 bases and the J gene lost 10 bases, with 7 bases spanning the gap. In nucleotides, the CDR3 is TGTGCCAGCAGCTTTGGGTCGGAGCAGTTCTTC. Its translation is CASSFGSEQFF.

The chain uses TRBV12-3 or TRBV12-4 and TRBJ2-1; 8 nucleotides line up with TRBD2. The CDR3 is made up of 17 amino acids. Trimming took 0 bases from V and 6 from J; bases not matched to a gene: 10. The CDR3 sequence is CASSLAALAGTFNEQFF. Here the CDR3 DNA reads TGTGCCAGCAGTTTAGCAGCATTAGCGGGAACATTCAATGAGCAGTTCTTC.

This clonotype came up once. This chain links TRBV7-2 with TRBJ2-3, with D possibly TRBD2 on 6 matching bases. This CDR3 has 15 residues. Germline CDR1 reads SGHTA; CDR2 reads FQGNSA. Trimming took off 6 bases at V and 0 bases at J, with 13 bases between the two ends. CDR3 bases: TGTGCCAGCAGTGGGAGGATTACTAGCACAGATACGCAGTATTTT. Translation: CASSGRITSTDTQYF.

This chain links TRBV7-2 with TRBJ2-1; D unresolved. Deletions cut 3 bases from V and 9 bases from J, with 18 bases between. The CDR3 runs 15 residues. Germline values: CDR1 SGHTA, CDR2 FQGNSA. CDR3 nucleotides: TGTGCCAGCAGCTTTGAGACGCTAAGCTGGGGTGAGCAGTTCTTC. Protein product: CASSFETLSWGEQFF.

The V call is TRBV5-1, the J call TRBJ2-7; D may be TRBD1 (6 bases). Looked up from germline, CDR1 is SGHRS and CDR2 is YFSETQ. This CDR3 is 14 amino acids long. Deletions cut 5 bases from V and 3 bases from J, with 15 bases between. The CDR3 sequence is CASSQGHPRYEQYF. The CDR3 nucleotides are TGCGCCAGCAGTCAGGGACATCCCCGCTACGAGCAGTACTTC. Drawing the rest from reference TRBV5-1 and TRBJ2-7, the complete variable domain is KAGVTQTPRYLIKTRGQQVTLSCSPISGHRSVSWYQQTPGQGLQFLFEYFSETQRNKGNFPGRFSGRQFSNSRSEMNVSTLELGDSALYLCASSQGHPRYEQYFGPGTRLTVT.

The chain joins TRBV15 to TRBJ2-3; D unclear. V was shortened by 0 bases and J by 6 bases, with 13 bases between the two germline ends. The CDR3 is made up of 15 amino acids. Germline CDR1 LNHNV, CDR2 YYDKDF (reference sequence). CDR3 amino acids: CATSRDRGAYDTQYF. The DNA for the CDR3 is TGTGCCACCAGCAGAGATAGAGGAGCGTACGATACGCAGTATTTT. Based on the CDR3 plus reference TRBV15 and TRBJ2-3, the full variable domain is DAMVIQNPRYQVTQFGKPVTLSCSQTLNHNVMYWYQQKSSQAPKLLFHYYDKDFNNEADTPDNFQSRRPNTSFCFLDIRSPGLGDTAMYLCATSRDRGAYDTQYFGPGTRLTVL.

There are many counts of this clonotype. The genes are TRBV29-1 and TRBJ2-1; D is unclear. Germline values: CDR1 SQVTM, CDR2 ANQGSEA. The CDR3 length is 11 residues. V dropped 8 bases and J dropped 5 bases, with 10 bases sitting between them. CDR3 sequence (DNA): TGCAGCTGGGCAGAAAACAATGAGCAGTTCTTC. Translating gives CSWAENNEQFF.